This TCR beta chain came from a study of graft-versus-host responses after intestinal transplantation. Across the whole study: Among the recipients, transplants were multivisceral, liver-intestinal, or isolated intestinal. Tacrolimus plus steroids were given to all recipients for approximately 3 years, preceded by anti-thymocyte globulin induction.

Concerning this clone: Its antigen is unidentified.

V was pared by 5 bases and J by 3 bases, with 5 bases between. This CDR3 contains 11 residues. Per the germline V gene, CDR1 is SEHNR and CDR2 is FQNEAQ (reference sequence). Sequencing was performed with immunoSEQ multiplex PCR; in TCRdb, only in-frame clones are kept and a portion is missing. In the table there are under 7,500 clones, roughly 80% of which are singletons. Grafts had their tissue processed, releasing intraepithelial and lamina propria lymphocytes. General study points: Allografts of one patient group, those with graft-donor T cell macrochimerism, had high graft-versus-host to host-versus-graft clonal ratios. GvH clonotypes were identified within recipient marrow, with a subset emerging first in ileum or blood.

The chain recombines TRBV7-9 with TRBJ2-7, with D unclear. Source: ileum tissue, taken just under 310 days after intestinal transplant. This sequence originates from a human patient who received an intestinal transplant, so some T cells may come from the graft donor. The CDR3 nucleotides are TGTGCCAGCAGCCCACTCTACGAGCAGTACTTC. As protein: CASSPLYEQYF.